This T cell receptor (beta chain) was found in a study of T cell responses to AZD1222 COVID-19 vaccine. Repertoires were generated with immunoSEQ multiplex PCR, while TCRdb's copy carries only in-frame clones and drops some. The sample has approximately 120,000 clones; 90% are singletons. Trimming removed 2 bases from V and 0 bases from J, with 12 bases in between. The V gene's germline CDR1 is SGHKS and CDR2 YYEKEE (reference sequence). The CDR3 has 17 residues. The TCR originated in an adult in good health. The sample here was peripheral blood, taken on day 0 of AZD1222 vaccination. The chain has TRBV5-5 and TRBJ1-6; D is unresolved. DNA of the CDR3: TGTGCCAGCAGCTTTGTCGGCAGAAACTCCTATAATTCACCCCTCCACTTT. Translated, it gives CASSFVGRNSYNSPLHF.